This entry lists 23 T cell receptor beta chains sequenced from one sample in a study of cytomegalovirus exposure and HLA in healthy donors. This PCR relied on a set of 60 Vbeta primers and 13 Jbeta primers. Produced via immunoSEQ multiplex PCR; TCRdb's table is partial and in-frame only. The sample lists over 75,000 clones, around three quarters occurring once. The sequencing input was PBMCs. These receptors were collected from a male donor in good health and CMV-seropositive.

The CDR3 DNA sequence: TGTGCCTGGAGTGCCGGAGCAGATGGCTACACCTTC. Its protein is CAWSAGADGYTF. V usage is TRBV30 and J usage is TRBJ1-2, with no clear D. Trimming took 1 base from V and 6 from J, leaving 9 bases between them. Germline CDR1 and CDR2: GTSNPN and SVGIG (reference sequence). This CDR3 contains 12 residues.

The table lists this clone with a count of one. The gene calls are TRBV11-2 and TRBJ2-7; 8 nucleotides line up with TRBD1. The CDR3 contains 13 residues. The V gene's germline CDR1 is SGHAT and CDR2 FQNNGV. Unmatched junction bases numbered 4, after V lost 4 bases and J lost 5 bases. CDR3 DNA sequence: TGTGCCAGCAGCTGGACAGGGTCTGACGAGCAGTACTTC. Encoded protein: CASSWTGSDEQYF.

The V gene is TRBV6-1, the J gene TRBJ2-5; 11 bases fit TRBD2. This CDR3 is 14 amino acids long. J gave up 5 bases and V 7 bases, and 6 bases lay outside the gene matches. The germline V gene has CDR1 MNHNS and CDR2 SASEGT. The CDR3 bases are TGTGCCAGCACCCATAGCGGGGGGGTGGAGACCCAGTACTTC. Translated, it gives CASTHSGGVETQYF.

This clone has just a few counts. The chain employs TRBV18 and TRBJ1-1, with 7 bases aligning to TRBD1. This CDR3 has 13 amino acids. Germline assignment: CDR1 KGHSH and CDR2 LQKENI. V trimming: 8 bases; J trimming: 0 bases; junction bases outside the gene matches: 3. This CDR3 is CASTGQMNTEAFF. The DNA for the CDR3 is TGTGCCAGCACGGGACAGATGAACACTGAAGCTTTCTTT.

The V and J genes are TRBV2 and TRBJ2-2, with D possibly being TRBD1 (6 bases). The CDR3 is made up of 14 amino acids. V dropped 6 bases and J dropped 1 base, with 9 bases sitting between them. Germline lookup yields CDR1 SNHLY and CDR2 FYNNEI. The CDR3 coding sequence is TGTGCCAGCAGGGACAGCTTGAACACCGGGGAGCTGTTTTTT. This gives the protein CASRDSLNTGELFF.

V is TRBV1 and J is TRBJ2-5; the D call TRBD2 from the table was never checked on the DNA. TRBV1 is shown as a pseudogene. The CDR3 covers 17 residues. The CDR3 DNA reads TGCACCAGCAGCCAAGAGGGAGGGGGGGCCTTTATAGAGACCCAGTACTTC. Protein: CTSSQEGGGAFIETQYF.

V usage is TRBV5-8 and J usage is TRBJ1-3; possible D gene TRBD1, 5 bases. This CDR3 spans 14 amino acids. Germline assignment: CDR1 SGHTS and CDR2 YDEGEE. V gave up 1 base and J gave up 2 bases, with 7 bases separating them. The CDR3: CASSLRGTGNTIYF. CDR3 nucleotides: TGTGCCAGCAGCTTGAGGGGAACTGGAAACACCATATATTTT.

J is TRBJ2-2 and V is TRBV6-5; D is ambiguous. This CDR3 region has 13 residues. The germline V and J ends were trimmed by 6 bases and 6 bases, with 11 bases remaining between them. Germline V gives CDR1 MNHEY, CDR2 SVGAGI. CDR3 nucleotides: TGTGCCAGCAGCTATACCCCCGCCGGGGAGCTGTTTTTT. It codes for CASSYTPAGELFF.

V usage is TRBV19 and J usage is TRBJ1-4; D is undetermined. The CDR3 covers 15 residues. Trimming shortened V by 6 bases and J by 0 bases, and 11 bases separated the two germline ends. Germline CDR1 reads LNHDA; CDR2 reads SQIVND (reference sequence). The CDR3: CASSQYSTTNEKLFF. The CDR3 nucleotides are TGTGCCAGTAGCCAATACAGTACAACTAATGAAAAACTGTTTTTT. Complete variable domain (other parts from reference TRBV19 and TRBJ1-4): DGGITQSPKYLFRKEGQNVTLSCEQNLNHDAMYWYRQDPGQGLRLIYYSQIVNDFQKGDIAEGYSVSREKKESFPLTVTSAQKNPTAFYLCASSQYSTTNEKLFFGSGTQLSVL.

This sequence joins TRBV29-1 and TRBJ2-5; 7 positions agree with TRBD2. Germline V gives CDR1 SQVTM, CDR2 ANQGSEA. Trimming cost V 6 bases and J 2 bases; bases outside gene matches: 3. This CDR3 region has 12 residues. DNA of the CDR3: TGCAGCGTCAGGGAGGGGCAAGAGACCCAGTACTTC. This codes for CSVREGQETQYF.

This clone occurred a few times. The V and J genes are TRBV6-5 and TRBJ1-5; weak D call: TRBD1 (6 bases). This CDR3 spans 15 amino acids. The germline V and J ends were trimmed by 7 bases and 1 base, with 14 bases remaining between them. Germline CDR1 MNHEY, CDR2 SVGAGI. The CDR3 loop reads CASMLGAGSNQPQHF. The CDR3 nucleotides are TGTGCCAGCATGCTGGGGGCCGGGAGCAATCAGCCCCAGCATTTT.

This clone was detected a few times. This chain connects TRBV7-9 to TRBJ1-1; no clear D gene. Germline CDR1 SEHNR, CDR2 FQNEAQ (reference sequence). This CDR3 contains 13 residues. Trimming cost V 8 bases and J 1 base, with 11 bases left between them. The CDR3 nucleotides are TGTGCCAGCGGAGGACGGGGGAACACTGAAGCTTTCTTT. Its protein is CASGGRGNTEAFF.

Worth noting for this clone: The junction departs from the called germline gene at one end, perhaps through a read error. J is TRBJ1-5 and V is TRBV10-2, with 7 positions matching TRBD1. The CDR3 spans 14 residues. The V gene's germline CDR1 is WSHSY and CDR2 SAAADI. The CDR3: CVSSTGASNQPQHF. The CDR3 DNA sequence: TGCGTCAGCAGCACAGGGGCCAGTAATCAGCCCCAGCATTTT.

The rearrangement uses TRBV7-8 and TRBJ1-6; 7 positions match TRBD1. The V gene's germline CDR1 is SGHVS and CDR2 FQNEAQ. This CDR3 comprises 18 residues. V shed 3 bases and J 0 bases; nucleotides not matched to a gene: 8. The CDR3 DNA sequence: TGTGCCAGCAGCTTCCTTGGACAGGCCAGCTCCTATAATTCACCCCTCCACTTT. Its protein is CASSFLGQASSYNSPLHF.

J is TRBJ2-2 and V is TRBV30, with TRBD1 matching 9 bases. The V gene end was trimmed by 3 bases and the J gene end by 2 bases; junction bases not matched to a gene: 10. The CDR3 length is 17 residues. From germline, CDR1 is GTSNPN and CDR2 SVGIG (reference sequence). The CDR3 is CAWSRDRAFPNTGELFF. The CDR3 DNA follows: TGTGCCTGGAGCCGGGACAGGGCCTTCCCCAACACCGGGGAGCTGTTTTTT.

The genes are TRBV30 and TRBJ1-1; D possibly corresponds to TRBD1 (6 bases). V was trimmed by 5 bases and J by 0 bases, leaving 10 bases between them. The CDR3 extends over 13 amino acids. Germline V gene sequence: CDR1 GTSNPN, CDR2 SVGIG (reference sequence). The CDR3 spells CAWEGGVNTEAFF. CDR3 sequence (DNA): TGTGCCTGGGAAGGGGGAGTGAACACTGAAGCTTTCTTT.

This chain connects TRBV2 to TRBJ2-6; D call uncertain. The length of the CDR3 is 12 residues. The ends were cut back, 6 bases at V and 4 bases at J, with 4 bases in the middle. Germline CDR1 SNHLY, CDR2 FYNNEI. The DNA for the CDR3 is TGTGCCAGCAGGGGCGGGGCCAACGTCCTGACTTTC. It translates to CASRGGANVLTF. The full variable domain, rest sourced from reference TRBV2 and TRBJ2-6, is EPEVTQTPSHQVTQMGQEVILRCVPISNHLYFYWYRQILGQKVEFLVSFYNNEISEKSEIFDDQFSVERPDGSNFTLKIRSTKLEDSAMYFCASRGGANVLTFGAGSRLTVL.

This clone was seen once. The chain has TRBV4-1 and TRBJ1-2, with unresolved D. CDR1 MGHRA and CDR2 YSYEKL come from the germline V gene. The CDR3 extends over 14 amino acids. Between the trimmed V and J ends, which lost 1 base and 8 bases, there was a span of 14 bases. The CDR3 nucleotides are TGCGCCAGCAGCCAAGCAGGCGCCGGGAGGGGCTACACCTTC. Translated: CASSQAGAGRGYTF.

The chain combines TRBV27 with TRBJ1-1, with D possibly TRBD1 on 5 matching bases. This CDR3 region has 14 residues. Trimming took 0 bases from V and 5 from J, leaving 10 bases between them. From germline, CDR1 is MNHEY and CDR2 SMNVEV (reference sequence). The CDR3 is CASSLSGGGTEAFF. CDR3 DNA sequence: TGTGCCAGCAGTTTATCCGGGGGGGGAACTGAAGCTTTCTTT.

The chain carries TRBV5-4 and TRBJ1-2; D is unclear. Germline V gives CDR1 SGHNT, CDR2 YYREEE (reference sequence). Trimming took off 4 bases at V and 5 bases at J, with 12 bases between the two ends. The CDR3 sequence is 13 residues long. CDR3 protein: CASSPGVGYGYTF. CDR3 nucleotides: TGTGCCAGCAGCCCGGGAGTAGGATATGGCTACACCTTC.

The chain combines TRBV2 with TRBJ2-7; D is possibly TRBD1 (6 bases). The CDR3 spans 15 residues. Germline V gene lookup returns CDR1 SNHLY and CDR2 FYNNEI. Trimming cost V 7 bases and J 5 bases, with 21 bases left between them. This CDR3 is CASTSRGNDGDEQYF. For the CDR3, the DNA is TGTGCCAGCACTAGCAGGGGAAATGACGGGGACGAGCAGTACTTC.

The chain is built from TRBV7-9 and TRBJ2-7; possible D gene TRBD1, 5 bases. Germline values: CDR1 SEHNR, CDR2 FQNEAQ (reference sequence). The V and J ends lost 2 bases and 5 bases respectively, with 13 bases between them. This CDR3 comprises 14 residues. The chain's CDR3 is CASSLSRELNEQYF. Written as DNA, the CDR3 is TGTGCCAGCAGCTTAAGCAGGGAACTGAACGAGCAGTACTTC.

This rearrangement joins TRBV6-5 to TRBJ1-2; 9 nucleotides agree with TRBD1. Germline CDR1 and CDR2: MNHEY and SVGAGI. J was trimmed by 6 bases and V by 6 bases; bases with no gene match: 11. The CDR3 has 15 residues. The CDR3 is CASRQGQGNRDGYTF. The CDR3 region has the DNA TGTGCCAGCAGACAAGGACAGGGGAATCGAGATGGCTACACCTTC.